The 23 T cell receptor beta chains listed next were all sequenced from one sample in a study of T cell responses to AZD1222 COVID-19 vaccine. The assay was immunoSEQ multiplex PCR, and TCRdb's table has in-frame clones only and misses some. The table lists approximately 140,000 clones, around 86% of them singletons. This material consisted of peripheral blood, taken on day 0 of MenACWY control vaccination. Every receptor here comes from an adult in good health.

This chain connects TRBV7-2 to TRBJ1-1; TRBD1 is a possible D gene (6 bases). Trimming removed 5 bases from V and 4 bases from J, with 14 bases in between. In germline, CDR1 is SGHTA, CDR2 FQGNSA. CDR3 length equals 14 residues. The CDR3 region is CASSTALGATEAFF. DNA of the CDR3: TGTGCCAGCAGCACCGCGTTGGGGGCCACTGAAGCTTTCTTT.

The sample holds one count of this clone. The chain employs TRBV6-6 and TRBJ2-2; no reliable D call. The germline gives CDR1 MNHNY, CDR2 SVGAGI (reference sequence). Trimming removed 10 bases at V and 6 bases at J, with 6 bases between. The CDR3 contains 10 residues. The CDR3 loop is CATHAGELFF. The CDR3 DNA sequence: TGTGCCACCCACGCCGGGGAGCTGTTTTTT.

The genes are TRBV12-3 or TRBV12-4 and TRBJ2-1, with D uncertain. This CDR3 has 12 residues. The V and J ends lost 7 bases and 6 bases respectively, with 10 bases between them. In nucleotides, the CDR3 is TGTGCCAGCACCCTTTTGGGCAATGAGCAGTTCTTC. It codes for CASTLLGNEQFF.

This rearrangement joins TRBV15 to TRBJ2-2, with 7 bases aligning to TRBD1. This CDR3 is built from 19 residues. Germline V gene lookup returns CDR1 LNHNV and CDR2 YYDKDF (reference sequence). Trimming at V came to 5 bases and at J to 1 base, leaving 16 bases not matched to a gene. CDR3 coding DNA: TGTGCCACCAGCTCAAAGAGAGGGGTGGGACAGCTGAACACCGGGGAGCTGTTTTTT. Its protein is CATSSKRGVGQLNTGELFF.

The CDR3 loop reads CASSPPGGQLNTEAFF. For the CDR3, the DNA is TGTGCCAGCTCACCCCCCGGGGGGCAACTGAACACTGAAGCTTTCTTT. The rearrangement uses TRBV18 and TRBJ1-1, with a tentative D call TRBD1 (6 bases). The CDR3 is 16 amino acids. V was cut by 3 bases and J by 0 bases, with 14 bases left in between. Germline V gene data show CDR1 as KGHSH and CDR2 as LQKENI.

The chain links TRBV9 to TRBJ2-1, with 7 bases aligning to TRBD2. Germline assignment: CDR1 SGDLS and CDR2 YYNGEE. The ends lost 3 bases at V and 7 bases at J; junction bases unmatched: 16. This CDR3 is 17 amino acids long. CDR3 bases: TGTGCCAGCAGCGCCACCCCCTCCTTGGGGGGGAGGAATGAGCAGTTCTTC. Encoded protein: CASSATPSLGGRNEQFF. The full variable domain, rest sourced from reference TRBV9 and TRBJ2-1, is DSGVTQTPKHLITATGQRVTLRCSPRSGDLSVYWYQQSLDQGLQFLIQYYNGEERAKGNILERFSAQQFPDLHSELNLSSLELGDSALYFCASSATPSLGGRNEQFFGPGTRLTVL.

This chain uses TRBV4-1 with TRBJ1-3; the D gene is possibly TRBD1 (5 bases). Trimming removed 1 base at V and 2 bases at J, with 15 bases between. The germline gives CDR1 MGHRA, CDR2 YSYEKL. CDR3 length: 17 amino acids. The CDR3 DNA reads TGCGCCAGCAGCCAAGGGGACCTAAAAGCCCCTGGAAACACCATATATTTT. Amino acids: CASSQGDLKAPGNTIYF.

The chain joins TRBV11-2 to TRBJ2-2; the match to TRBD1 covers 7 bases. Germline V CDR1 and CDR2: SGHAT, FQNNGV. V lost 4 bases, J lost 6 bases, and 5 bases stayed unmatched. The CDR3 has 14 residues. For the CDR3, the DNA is TGTGCCAGCAGCTCCACTCAGGGGGCCGGGGAGCTGTTTTTT. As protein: CASSSTQGAGELFF.

The CDR3 DNA reads as TGTGCCAGCAGTCACAGGGTAAACGGGGAGCTGTTTTTT. Protein: CASSHRVNGELFF. The rearrangement links TRBV2 to TRBJ2-2, with a weak D call TRBD1 (6 bases). The V and J ends lost 5 bases and 7 bases respectively, with 11 bases between them. The germline CDR1 and CDR2 sequences are SNHLY and FYNNEI. CDR3 length: 13 residues.

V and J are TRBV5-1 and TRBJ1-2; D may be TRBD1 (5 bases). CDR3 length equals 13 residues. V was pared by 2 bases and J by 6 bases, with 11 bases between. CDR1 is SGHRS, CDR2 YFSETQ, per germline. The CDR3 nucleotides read TGCGCCAGCAGCTTAAGGCAGGGACATGGCTACACCTTC. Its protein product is CASSLRQGHGYTF.

The CDR3: CASSPTLAGDRNEQFF. The CDR3 DNA follows: TGTGCCAGCAGCCCGACGCTAGCGGGGGATCGGAATGAGCAGTTCTTC. This chain uses TRBV11-1 with TRBJ2-1; the match to TRBD2 covers 10 bases. The V gene's germline CDR1 is SGHAT and CDR2 FQDESV (reference sequence). The CDR3 is 16 amino acids. The ends lost 5 bases at V and 7 bases at J; junction bases unmatched: 11. The full variable domain, its missing parts supplied by reference TRBV11-1 and TRBJ2-1, is EAEVAQSPRYKITEKSQAVAFWCDPISGHATLYWYRQILGQGPELLVQFQDESVVDDSQLPKDRFSAERLKGVDSTLKIQPAELGDSAMYLCASSPTLAGDRNEQFFGPGTRLTVL.

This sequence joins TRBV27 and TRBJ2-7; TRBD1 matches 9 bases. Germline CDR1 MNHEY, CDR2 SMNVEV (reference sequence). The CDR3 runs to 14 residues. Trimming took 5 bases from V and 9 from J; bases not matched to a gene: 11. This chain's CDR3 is CASSPRGQGGRQYV. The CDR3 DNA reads TGTGCCAGCAGTCCCCGGGGACAGGGAGGCCGGCAGTACGTC.

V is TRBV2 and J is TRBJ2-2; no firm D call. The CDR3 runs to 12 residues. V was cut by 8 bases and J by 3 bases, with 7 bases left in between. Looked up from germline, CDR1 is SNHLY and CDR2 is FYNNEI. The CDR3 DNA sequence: TGTGCCAGCCGACTGCACACCGGGGAGCTGTTTTTT. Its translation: CASRLHTGELFF.

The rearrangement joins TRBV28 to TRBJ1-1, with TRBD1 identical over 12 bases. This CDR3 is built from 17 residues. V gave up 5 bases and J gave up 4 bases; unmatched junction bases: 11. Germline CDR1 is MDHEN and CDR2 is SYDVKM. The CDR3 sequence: CASSLAGQGARVTEAFF. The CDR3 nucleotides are TGTGCCAGCAGTCTCGCGGGACAGGGGGCGCGAGTCACTGAAGCTTTCTTT.

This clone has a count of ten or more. CDR3 coding DNA: TGTGCCAGCAGCCCCGGGACAGGGTTTTGGACCGGGGAGCTGTTTTTT. It specifies CASSPGTGFWTGELFF. The chain employs TRBV7-9 and TRBJ2-2; 9 nucleotides agree with TRBD1. Germline V CDR1 and CDR2: SEHNR, FQNEAQ (reference sequence). After removal of 5 bases from V and 5 bases from J, the junction contained 9 bases not matched to a gene. The CDR3 runs to 16 residues.

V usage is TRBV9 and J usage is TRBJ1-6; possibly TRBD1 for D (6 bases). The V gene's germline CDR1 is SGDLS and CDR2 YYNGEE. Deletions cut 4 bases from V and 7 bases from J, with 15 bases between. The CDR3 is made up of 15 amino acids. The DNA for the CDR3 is TGTGCCAGCAGCTCCGCGACAGGAGGGAATTCACCCCTCCACTTT. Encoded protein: CASSSATGGNSPLHF. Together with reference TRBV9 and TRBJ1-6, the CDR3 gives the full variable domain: DSGVTQTPKHLITATGQRVTLRCSPRSGDLSVYWYQQSLDQGLQFLIQYYNGEERAKGNILERFSAQQFPDLHSELNLSSLELGDSALYFCASSSATGGNSPLHFGNGTRLTVT.

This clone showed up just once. In DNA form, the CDR3 reads TGTGCCAGTAGTATAGCCGGGGGCGGGAATGAGCAGTTCTTC. Amino acid sequence: CASSIAGGGNEQFF. This sequence joins TRBV19 and TRBJ2-1; the D gene could be TRBD1 or TRBD2 (6 bases each). Germline lookup yields CDR1 LNHDA and CDR2 SQIVND (reference sequence). The CDR3 loop spans 14 amino acids. Between the trimmed V and J ends, which lost 1 base and 7 bases, there was a span of 11 bases.

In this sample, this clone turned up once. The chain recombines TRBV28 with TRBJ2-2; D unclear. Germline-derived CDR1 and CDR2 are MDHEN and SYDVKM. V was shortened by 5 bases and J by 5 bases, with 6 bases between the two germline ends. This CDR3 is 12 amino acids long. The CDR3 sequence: CASSGFTGELFF. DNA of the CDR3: TGTGCCAGCAGTGGATTTACCGGGGAGCTGTTTTTT.

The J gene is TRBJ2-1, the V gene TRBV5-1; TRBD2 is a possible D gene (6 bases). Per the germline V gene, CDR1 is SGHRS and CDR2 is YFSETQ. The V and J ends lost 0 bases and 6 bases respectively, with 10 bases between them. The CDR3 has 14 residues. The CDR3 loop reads CASSLALRGNEQFF. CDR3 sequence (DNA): TGCGCCAGCAGCTTGGCGTTGCGGGGCAATGAGCAGTTCTTC.

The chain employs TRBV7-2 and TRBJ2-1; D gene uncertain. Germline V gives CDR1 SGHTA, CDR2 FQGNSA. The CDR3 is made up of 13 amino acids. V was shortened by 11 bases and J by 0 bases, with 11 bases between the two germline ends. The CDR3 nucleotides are TGTGCCGGTGAAGGCACCTCCTACAATGAGCAGTTCTTC. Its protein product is CAGEGTSYNEQFF. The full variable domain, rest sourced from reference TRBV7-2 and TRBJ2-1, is GAGVSQSPSNKVTEKGKDVELRCDPISGHTALYWYRQSLGQGLEFLIYFQGNSAPDKSGLPSDRFSAERTGGSVSTLTIQRTQQEDSAVYLCAGEGTSYNEQFFGPGTRLTVL.

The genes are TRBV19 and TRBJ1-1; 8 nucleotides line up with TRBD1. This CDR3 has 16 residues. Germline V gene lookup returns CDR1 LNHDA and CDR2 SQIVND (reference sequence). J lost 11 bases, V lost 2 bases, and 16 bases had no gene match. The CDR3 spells CASSIPLGQGMNVAFF. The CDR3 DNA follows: TGTGCCAGTAGTATACCCTTAGGACAGGGAATGAATGTGGCTTTCTTT.

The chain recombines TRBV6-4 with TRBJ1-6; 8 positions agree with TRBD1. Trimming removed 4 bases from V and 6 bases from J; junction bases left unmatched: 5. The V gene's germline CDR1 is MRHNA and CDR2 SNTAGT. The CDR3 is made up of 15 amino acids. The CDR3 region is CASSVGTGRNSPLHF. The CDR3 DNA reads TGTGCCAGCAGTGTGGGGACAGGTCGTAATTCACCCCTCCACTTT.

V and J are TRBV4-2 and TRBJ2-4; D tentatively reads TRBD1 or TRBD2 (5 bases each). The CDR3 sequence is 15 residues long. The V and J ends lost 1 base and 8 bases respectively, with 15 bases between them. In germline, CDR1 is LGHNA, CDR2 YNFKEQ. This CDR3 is CASSQVGTPAHIQYF. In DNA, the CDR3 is TGTGCCAGCAGCCAAGTGGGGACCCCTGCGCACATTCAGTACTTC.